Below are 28 T cell receptor beta chains sequenced from a single sample in a study of blood T cell repertoires in COVID-19. This table comes from immunoSEQ multiplex PCR, and its TCRdb copy is limited to in-frame clones, with some not included. Of around 250,000 clones in the sample, 84% were seen once. The specimen was peripheral blood. The receptors derive from a human donor in a cohort sampled during active COVID-19.

The CDR3 bases are TGTGCTAGTGGTTTGCTCCGCCCCGGGGGTGATCCCTACGAGCAGTACTTC. Translated, it gives CASGLLRPGGDPYEQYF. This chain connects TRBV12-5 to TRBJ2-7; maybe TRBD2 (6 bases). The CDR3 consists of 17 residues. Trimming left V 2 bases short and J 2 bases short, with 19 bases between. The germline CDR1 and CDR2 sequences are LGHNT and FRNRAP.

This clone has only a few counts. The V and J genes are TRBV7-3 and TRBJ2-7, with a tentative D call TRBD2 (6 bases). The CDR3 spans 14 residues. CDR1 is SGHTA and CDR2 is FQGTGA in the germline V gene. The germline V and J ends were trimmed by 7 bases and 3 bases, with 16 bases remaining between them. The CDR3 region has the DNA TGTGCCAGCACCCCGGGACTCCATAACTACGAGCAGTACTTC. Translated: CASTPGLHNYEQYF.

The chain has TRBV13 and TRBJ2-7; D is unclear. Looked up from germline, CDR1 is PRHDT and CDR2 is FYEKMQ (reference sequence). Trimming shortened V by 3 bases and J by 1 base, and 10 bases separated the two germline ends. The CDR3 runs to 14 residues. The CDR3 nucleotides read TGTGCCAGCAGCTTCGGTAAAGCTTCCTACGAGCAGTACTTC. It yields the protein CASSFGKASYEQYF.

The genes are TRBV27 and TRBJ1-2, with 9 bases matching TRBD1. The germline gives CDR1 MNHEY, CDR2 SMNVEV (reference sequence). With V trimmed by 6 bases and J by 8 bases, 10 bases remained unmatched. The CDR3 has 14 residues. The CDR3 protein is CASRLPGTGNGYTF. The DNA of the CDR3 is TGTGCCAGCAGATTACCCGGGACAGGGAACGGCTACACCTTC.

This chain connects TRBV6-5 to TRBJ2-7; D is perhaps TRBD1 (5 bases). The V gene lost 0 bases and the J gene lost 3 bases, with 6 bases spanning the gap. This CDR3 is built from 13 residues. The germline V gene has CDR1 MNHEY and CDR2 SVGAGI. The DNA of the CDR3 is TGTGCCAGCAGTTACTCCCAGGGCTACGAGCAGTACTTC. This codes for CASSYSQGYEQYF.

The chain combines TRBV28 with TRBJ2-1, with TRBD2 as a possible D gene (6 bases). Trimming took off 6 bases at V and 9 bases at J, with 15 bases between the two ends. The CDR3 contains 13 residues. Germline-derived CDR1 and CDR2 are MDHEN and SYDVKM. DNA of the CDR3: TGTGCCAGCAGCGCGGGGCCCCCGGGTGAGCAGTTCTTC. Protein sequence: CASSAGPPGEQFF.

The chain carries TRBV6-5 and TRBJ1-6; D is ambiguous. Germline values: CDR1 MNHEY, CDR2 SVGAGI. The length of the CDR3 is 15 residues. V was trimmed by 5 bases and J by 5 bases, leaving 13 bases between them. For the CDR3, the DNA is TGTGCCAGCAGTCAACGGAGCACGGATAATTCACCCCTCCACTTT. This sequence encodes CASSQRSTDNSPLHF.

The rearrangement uses TRBV6-5 and TRBJ2-2; TRBD1 might be the D (6 bases). The CDR3 consists of 14 residues. Trimming took 6 bases from V and 1 from J, leaving 9 bases between them. Germline-derived CDR1 and CDR2 are MNHEY and SVGAGI. The CDR3 DNA is TGTGCCAGCAGCCGACAGGAGAACACCGGGGAGCTGTTTTTT. Amino acid sequence: CASSRQENTGELFF.

As for this clone: At one of its ends the junction is not consistent with the germline gene, which may arise from a read error. This rearrangement joins TRBV7-7 to TRBJ1-2; possibly TRBD1 for D (5 bases). From germline, CDR1 is SSHAT and CDR2 FNYEAQ (reference sequence). The length of the CDR3 is 20 residues. CDR3 in DNA: TGTGCTAGCAGCTTTAGTAGTTACGGTAGGGGCCACCTCTTCGAGTATGGCTACACCTTC. This translates into CASSFSSYGRGHLFEYGYTF.

This chain joins TRBV6-1 and TRBJ1-5; the D gene is possibly TRBD1 (5 bases). V lost 0 bases and J 5 bases, leaving 11 bases between the germline ends. The CDR3 extends over 15 amino acids. The germline CDR1 and CDR2 sequences are MNHNS and SASEGT. DNA for the CDR3: TGTGCCAGCAGTGAAGCGTCAGGGATTTATCAGCCCCAGCATTTT. This sequence encodes CASSEASGIYQPQHF.

This chain links TRBV7-9 with TRBJ1-1; no definite D call. The CDR3 sequence is 13 residues long. Between the trimmed V and J ends, which lost 2 bases and 7 bases, there was a span of 11 bases. Germline V gives CDR1 SEHNR, CDR2 FQNEAQ (reference sequence). The CDR3 DNA reads TGTGCCAGCAGCTTAACGAGGGAAAATGAAGCTTTCTTT. Amino acids: CASSLTRENEAFF. The full variable domain, with the rest looked up from reference TRBV7-9 and TRBJ1-1, is DTGVSQNPRHKITKRGQNVTFRCDPISEHNRLYWYRQTLGQGPEFLTYFQNEAQLEKSRLLSDRFSAERPKGSFSTLEIQRTEQGDSAMYLCASSLTRENEAFFGQGTRLTVV.

V usage is TRBV5-1 and J usage is TRBJ2-1; 7 positions agree with TRBD2. After removal of 1 base from V and 4 bases from J, the junction contained 2 bases not matched to a gene. This CDR3 comprises 14 residues. The germline CDR1 and CDR2 sequences are SGHRS and YFSETQ. CDR3 DNA: TGCGCCAGCAGCTTGCAGGGAGGGTACAATGAGCAGTTCTTC. As protein: CASSLQGGYNEQFF.

The V call is TRBV6-2 or TRBV6-3, the J call TRBJ2-5, with 13 bases that match TRBD2. The CDR3 loop spans 15 amino acids. Germline CDR1 and CDR2: MNHEY and SVGEGT. The J segment lost 2 bases and the V segment lost 4 bases, leaving 1 base of the junction unmatched. This chain's CDR3 is CASSLLAGGQETQYF. The CDR3 DNA follows: TGTGCCAGCAGTTTACTAGCGGGGGGGCAAGAGACCCAGTACTTC.

The chain's CDR3 is CASSQGEGRKTQYF. The DNA of the CDR3 is TGCGCCAGCAGTCAGGGTGAGGGTCGGAAGACCCAGTACTTC. The rearrangement links TRBV23-1 to TRBJ2-5; D may be TRBD2 (5 bases). TRBV23-1 is an ORF, with its function uncertain. The CDR3 length is 14 residues. Trimming pared 3 bases from V and 6 bases from J, leaving 14 bases between.

The gene calls are TRBV15 and TRBJ2-5; possible D gene TRBD1, 6 bases. The CDR3 is made up of 13 amino acids. Trimming pared 3 bases from V and 2 bases from J, leaving 7 bases between. From germline, CDR1 is LNHNV and CDR2 YYDKDF (reference sequence). Here the CDR3 reads CATSRRGQETQYF. CDR3 bases: TGTGCCACCAGCAGGAGGGGGCAAGAGACCCAGTACTTC.

The chain links TRBV5-4 to TRBJ1-1, with D possibly being TRBD1 (5 bases). This CDR3 has 15 residues. V lost 1 base and J lost 1, with 11 bases in between. Germline V gene data show CDR1 as SGHNT and CDR2 as YYREEE (reference sequence). CDR3 sequence reads: CASSLPSTGNTEAFF. The DNA of the CDR3 is TGTGCCAGCAGCTTGCCCAGTACAGGGAACACTGAAGCTTTCTTT.

There are a few counts of this clone. The chain is built from TRBV3-1 (or the pseudogene TRBV3-2) and TRBJ1-1; D not resolved. V was shortened by 0 bases and J by 7 bases, with 18 bases between the two germline ends. Germline CDR1 and CDR2: LGHDT and YNNKEL (reference sequence). This CDR3 is built from 16 residues. The DNA for the CDR3 is TGTGCCAGCAGCCAAGATGGGAGGCTCCCGACTTTTGAAGCTTTCTTT. Translating gives CASSQDGRLPTFEAFF.

The rearrangement uses TRBV5-6 and TRBJ2-5, with D unresolved. V was shortened by 0 bases and J by 0 bases, with 9 bases between the two germline ends. The germline CDR1 and CDR2 sequences are SGHDT and YYEEEE. CDR3 length: 15 residues. CDR3 amino acids: CASSLVVEYQETQYF. As DNA, the CDR3 is TGTGCCAGCAGCTTGGTTGTGGAGTACCAAGAGACCCAGTACTTC.

This clone was found once. V is TRBV4-3 and J is TRBJ1-2, with TRBD1 matching over 8 bases. Germline V gives CDR1 LGHNA, CDR2 YSLEER. This CDR3 spans 16 amino acids. The J segment lost 2 bases and the V segment lost 2 bases, leaving 7 bases of the junction unmatched. The CDR3 loop reads CASSQTHDRGNYGYTF. For the CDR3, the DNA is TGCGCCAGCAGCCAAACTCATGACAGGGGAAACTATGGCTACACCTTC.

The V call is TRBV5-1, the J call TRBJ2-1; TRBD2 matches 12 bases. V shed 4 bases and J 7 bases; nucleotides not matched to a gene: 15. The CDR3 sequence is 18 residues long. Germline V gene data show CDR1 as SGHRS and CDR2 as YFSETQ. The CDR3 nucleotides read TGCGCCAGCAGCCTCGTAGGAGCTAGCGGGGGGGCCTGGAATGAGCAGTTCTTC. This sequence encodes CASSLVGASGGAWNEQFF. The whole variable domain, remainder taken from reference TRBV5-1 and TRBJ2-1, is KAGVTQTPRYLIKTRGQQVTLSCSPISGHRSVSWYQQTPGQGLQFLFEYFSETQRNKGNFPGRFSGRQFSNSRSEMNVSTLELGDSALYLCASSLVGASGGAWNEQFFGPGTRLTVL.

This chain connects TRBV7-9 to TRBJ1-2, with a tentative D call TRBD1 (6 bases). The CDR3 length is 14 residues. Germline V gives CDR1 SEHNR, CDR2 FQNEAQ (reference sequence). V lost 5 bases, J lost 5 bases, and 15 bases lay in between. CDR3 sequence (DNA): TGTGCCAGCAGCACGCAGACAGGAGGTTATGGCTACACCTTC. It yields the protein CASSTQTGGYGYTF.

The V gene is TRBV24-1, the J gene TRBJ2-6, with 11 bases lining up with TRBD1. The CDR3 has 17 amino acids. V lost 8 bases, J lost 0 bases, and 5 bases stayed unmatched. CDR1 is KGHDR and CDR2 is SFDVKD in the germline V gene. The CDR3 region is CATNRTGGSSGANVLTF. For the CDR3, the DNA is TGTGCCACCAATCGGACAGGGGGCAGCTCTGGGGCCAACGTCCTGACTTTC.

This clone was counted a few times. The rearrangement links TRBV29-1 to TRBJ1-2, with 12 bases matching TRBD1. Looked up from germline, CDR1 is SQVTM and CDR2 is ANQGSEA. The CDR3 extends over 13 amino acids. The V gene end was trimmed by 6 bases and the J gene end by 7 bases; junction bases not matched to a gene: 6. DNA of the CDR3: TGCAGCGTCCCGGGACAGGGGGCGCGTGGCTACACCTTC. Translated: CSVPGQGARGYTF.

The V gene is TRBV11-2, the J gene TRBJ2-7; TRBD2 agrees at 8 bases. The germline V gene encodes CDR1 SGHAT and CDR2 FQNNGV. This CDR3 has 15 residues. Losses at the gene ends were 5 bases for V and 4 bases for J; bases not matched to a gene: 10. CDR3 loop: CASSESAGEGYEQYF. The CDR3 DNA follows: TGTGCCAGCAGCGAGTCAGCGGGAGAGGGTTACGAGCAGTACTTC.

The chain has TRBV2 and TRBJ1-1, with D perhaps TRBD1 (6 bases). Trimming stripped 5 bases from V and 5 bases from J, with 15 bases between. CDR1 and CDR2 from the germline V gene are SNHLY and FYNNEI. The CDR3 runs to 14 residues. In DNA, the CDR3 is TGTGCCAGCAGTCAATTACTTACAGGGACTGAAGCTTTCTTT. This translates into CASSQLLTGTEAFF.

The chain couples TRBV10-3 to TRBJ1-1; 7 bases map to TRBD1. CDR1 and CDR2 from the germline V gene are ENHRY and SYGVKD. The length of the CDR3 is 14 residues. Germline trimming cut 6 bases from V and 0 bases from J; bases unmatched to any gene: 4. The CDR3 bases are TGTGCCATCAGCTCGACAGGGTTGAACACTGAAGCTTTCTTT. It yields the protein CAISSTGLNTEAFF.

The chain is built from TRBV5-6 and TRBJ2-5; no reliable D call. Germline CDR1 reads SGHDT; CDR2 reads YYEEEE. Deletions cut 4 bases from V and 7 bases from J, with 8 bases between. The CDR3 has 11 residues. CDR3: CASSAPGTQYF. The CDR3 DNA is TGTGCCAGCAGCGCCCCGGGGACCCAGTACTTC.

The chain employs TRBV24-1 and TRBJ2-1, with D possibly TRBD2 on 6 matching bases. The CDR3 totals 18 residues. The germline gives CDR1 KGHDR, CDR2 SFDVKD. Trimming took off 3 bases at V and 0 bases at J, with 17 bases between the two ends. DNA of the CDR3: TGTGCCACCAGTGATCCGGATGGGGGGAAGGGCTCCTACAATGAGCAGTTCTTC. This codes for CATSDPDGGKGSYNEQFF.